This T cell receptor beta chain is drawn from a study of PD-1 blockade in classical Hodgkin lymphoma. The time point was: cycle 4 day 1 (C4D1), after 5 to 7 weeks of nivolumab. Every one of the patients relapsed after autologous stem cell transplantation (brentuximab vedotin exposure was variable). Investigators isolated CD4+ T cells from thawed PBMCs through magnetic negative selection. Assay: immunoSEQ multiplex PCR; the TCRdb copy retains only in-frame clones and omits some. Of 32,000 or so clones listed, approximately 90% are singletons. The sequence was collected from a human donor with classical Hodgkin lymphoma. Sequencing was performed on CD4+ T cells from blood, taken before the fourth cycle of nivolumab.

CDR3 in DNA: TGTGCCAGCAGCCTCGGACGGGTCTTCTACGAGCAGTACTTC. Its protein is CASSLGRVFYEQYF. The chain employs TRBV11-2 and TRBJ2-7; no definite D call. V was shortened by 5 bases and J by 3 bases, with 14 bases between the two germline ends. The CDR3 loop spans 14 amino acids. Germline V gene data show CDR1 as SGHAT and CDR2 as FQNNGV.